Presented here are 5 T cell receptor beta chains from one specimen sequenced in a study of blood T cells in healthy people across ages. The authors ran a second PCR of roughly 6 to 12 cycles using a sample-barcoded 5' primer and a J-beta primer mix. MiXCR was run by TCRdb on the 5' RACE reads, yielding one entry per CDR3 protein. Of 2 million or so distinct CDR3 sequences listed, 49% were seen once; the top ten hold over 2%. Sequences were obtained from blood. The receptors derive from a woman aged 40 to 50 in good health.

This clonotype was detected only a few times. The chain has TRBV24-1 and TRBJ2-1, with 10 nucleotides matching TRBD1. This CDR3 has 16 residues. V lost 7 bases and J lost 6; bases outside the gene matches: 11. Germline V gene data show CDR1 as KGHDR and CDR2 as SFDVKD. CDR3 region: CATRPTPGQGRNEQFF. CDR3 coding DNA: TGTGCCACCAGACCGACACCGGGACAGGGGCGCAATGAGCAGTTCTTC.

The V call is TRBV28, the J call TRBJ2-5, with D uncertain. Near its end, the DNA agrees better with TRBJ2-7, so the J call may be wrong. CDR1 MDHEN and CDR2 SYDVKM come from the germline V gene. CDR3 length: 14 residues. The CDR3 DNA sequence: TGTGCCAGCAGTTTAAAAGGGAACGTCTACGAGCAGTACTTC. Its translation: CASSLKGNVYEQYF.

The rearrangement joins TRBV6-2 or TRBV6-3 to TRBJ2-5; weak D call: TRBD2 (6 bases). The germline V gene has CDR1 MNHEY and CDR2 SVGEGT. V dropped 7 bases and J dropped 5 bases, with 23 bases sitting between them. This CDR3 spans 16 amino acids. In nucleotides, the CDR3 is TGTGCCAGCACAAAAAGGACTACTAGTATGGGGGAGACCCAGTACTTC. Its protein is CASTKRTTSMGETQYF.

The CDR3 region is CASSVGDYNSPLHF. The CDR3 region has the DNA TGCGCCAGCAGCGTGGGAGATTATAATTCACCCCTCCACTTT. V gene TRBV5-1 combines with J gene TRBJ1-6; D remains unclear. Germline values: CDR1 SGHRS, CDR2 YFSETQ. V shed 4 bases and J shed 4 bases, with 9 bases lying between them. The CDR3 has 14 residues.

In DNA, the CDR3 is TGTGCCAGTAGTCCCGGGACAGGGGGCCTCTACACCTTC. This sequence encodes CASSPGTGGLYTF. The chain couples TRBV19 to TRBJ1-2; the match to TRBD1 covers 12 bases. This CDR3 is 13 amino acids long. Germline V gene sequence: CDR1 LNHDA, CDR2 SQIVND (reference sequence). V lost 5 bases and J lost 10; bases outside the gene matches: 5. The entire variable domain, with the rest obtained from reference TRBV19 and TRBJ1-2, is as follows: DGGITQSPKYLFRKEGQNVTLSCEQNLNHDAMYWYRQDPGQGLRLIYYSQIVNDFQKGDIAEGYSVSREKKESFPLTVTSAQKNPTAFYLCASSPGTGGLYTFGSGTRLTVV.